The clone carrying this T cell receptor (beta chain) appeared a few times. Its specificity is not known. The whole isolated RNA underwent reverse transcription, so sequencing captured expressed TCRB transcripts. Assay used: immunoSEQ multiplex PCR; TCRdb lists only in-frame clones, some missing. The sample contains 300,000 or so clones, roughly an eighth of which appear only once. This sample stems from a study of beta chain features in type 1 diabetes. Points from the study as a whole: People with Type 1 diabetes carried modestly yet significantly shorter TCRB CDR3s in all four CD4+ subsets.

Germline assignment: CDR1 SEHNR and CDR2 FQNEAQ (reference sequence). The CDR3 spans 13 residues. Trimming removed 1 base from V and 7 bases from J, with 7 bases in between. The sample comprised naive CD4+ T cells from blood. This clonotype was sampled from a man aged 30-40 years with type 1 diabetes. The chain has TRBV7-9 and TRBJ1-4; no clear D. CDR3 region: CASSLGHGEKLFF. The CDR3 DNA reads as TGTGCCAGCAGCTTAGGTCACGGTGAAAAACTGTTTTTT.